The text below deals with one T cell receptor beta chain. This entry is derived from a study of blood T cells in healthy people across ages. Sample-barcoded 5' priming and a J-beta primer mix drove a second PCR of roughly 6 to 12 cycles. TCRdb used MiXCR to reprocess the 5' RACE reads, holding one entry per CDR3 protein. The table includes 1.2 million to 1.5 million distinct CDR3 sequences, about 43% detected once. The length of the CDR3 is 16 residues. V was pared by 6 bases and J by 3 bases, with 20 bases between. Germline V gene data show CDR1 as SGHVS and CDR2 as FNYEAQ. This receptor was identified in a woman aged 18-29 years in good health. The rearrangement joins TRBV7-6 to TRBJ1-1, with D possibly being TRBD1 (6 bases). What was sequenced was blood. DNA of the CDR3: TGTGCCAGCAGGCAGGGGTTTGGGGGGTCGGACACTGAAGCTTTCTTT. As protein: CASRQGFGGSDTEAFF.